This TCR beta chain stems from a study of T cell responses to AZD1222 COVID-19 vaccine. This clone was recorded only once. The V gene lost 8 bases and the J gene lost 6 bases, with 14 bases spanning the gap. Germline V gene lookup returns CDR1 MRHNA and CDR2 SNTAGT. The CDR3 sequence is 12 residues long. TCRdb keeps only in-frame clones here, not all; method: immunoSEQ multiplex PCR. The repertoire holds more than 75,000 clones, 83% seen once, with approximately 1.3% in the top ten. The sequence was obtained from an adult who received the AZD1222 COVID-19 vaccine. The sequencing used peripheral blood, collected 28 days after the second AZD1222 dose. This chain joins TRBV6-4 and TRBJ2-7, with a possible D match to TRBD2 (5 bases). CDR3 nucleotide sequence: TGTGCCAGCCAGACGGGGAGACGCGAGCAGTACTTC. Encoded protein: CASQTGRREQYF.